The 7 T cell receptor beta chains below were found in one sample sequenced in a study of cytomegalovirus exposure and HLA in healthy donors. Here immunoSEQ multiplex PCR was the method, and the copy in TCRdb shows in-frame clones only, minus some. The data contain hundreds of thousands of clones, around 91% of them singletons. Sequenced: PBMCs. Receptor source: a woman in her 30s in good health and CMV-seronegative.

This chain connects TRBV4-3 to TRBJ2-7; D may be TRBD1 or TRBD2 (5 bases each). The CDR3 runs to 15 residues. In germline, CDR1 is LGHNA, CDR2 YSLEER. Trimming shortened V by 0 bases and J by 3 bases, and 12 bases separated the two germline ends. The CDR3 region is CASSQDKGPNYEQYF. CDR3 coding DNA: TGCGCCAGCAGCCAAGATAAGGGACCTAACTACGAGCAGTACTTC.

The chain combines TRBV29-1 with TRBJ2-2; D is ambiguous. The CDR3 sequence is 13 residues long. Germline values: CDR1 SQVTM, CDR2 ANQGSEA. The germline V and J ends were trimmed by 0 bases and 0 bases, with 2 bases remaining between them. The DNA of the CDR3 is TGCAGCGTTGAAGAATCGAACACCGGGGAGCTGTTTTTT. This sequence encodes CSVEESNTGELFF.

The count of this clone is one. The chain carries TRBV6-1 and TRBJ2-3; 8 bases align to TRBD2. Trimming at V came to 2 bases and at J to 0 bases, leaving 1 base not matched to a gene. Per germline, CDR1 MNHNS and CDR2 SASEGT. CDR3 size: 15 residues. In nucleotides, the CDR3 is TGTGCCAGCAGTGAAATAGCGGGGAGCACAGATACGCAGTATTTT. Amino acid sequence: CASSEIAGSTDTQYF.

The genes are TRBV7-6 and TRBJ2-3; 9 bases match TRBD1. Germline trimming cut 5 bases from V and 1 base from J; bases unmatched to any gene: 4. Germline V gene lookup returns CDR1 SGHVS and CDR2 FNYEAQ. The CDR3 has 15 residues. In DNA form, the CDR3 reads TGTGCCAGCAGCCCGTGGACAGGGGGCACAGATACGCAGTATTTT. It specifies CASSPWTGGTDTQYF.

The chain joins TRBV7-6 to TRBJ2-1; D is undetermined. The CDR3 loop spans 15 amino acids. V lost 1 base, J lost 2 bases, and 9 bases lay in between. Germline values: CDR1 SGHVS, CDR2 FNYEAQ. CDR3 sequence reads: CASSLESVTYNEQFF. In DNA, the CDR3 is TGTGCCAGCAGCTTAGAGTCTGTCACCTACAATGAGCAGTTCTTC.

The V and J genes are TRBV9 and TRBJ2-2, with TRBD2 matching over 8 bases. The CDR3 runs to 16 residues. In germline, CDR1 is SGDLS, CDR2 YYNGEE. Trimming took 0 bases from V and 2 from J; bases not matched to a gene: 3. CDR3 DNA sequence: TGTGCCAGCAGCGTAGGGACTAGCAGTAACACCGGGGAGCTGTTTTTT. Its protein product is CASSVGTSSNTGELFF.

The rearrangement links TRBV2 to TRBJ2-7, with 12 bases aligning to TRBD1. CDR3 length equals 22 residues. The J segment lost 7 bases and the V segment lost 5 bases, leaving 30 bases of the junction unmatched. Germline CDR1 and CDR2: SNHLY and FYNNEI. CDR3 region: CASSRRRDRGPRGASGGEEQYF. The CDR3 DNA sequence: TGTGCCAGCAGTCGCCGGAGGGACAGGGGGCCCCGGGGCGCTAGCGGAGGTGAGGAGCAGTACTTC. Filled out from reference TRBV2 and TRBJ2-7, the complete variable domain reads EPEVTQTPSHQVTQMGQEVILRCVPISNHLYFYWYRQILGQKVEFLVSFYNNEISEKSEIFDDQFSVERPDGSNFTLKIRSTKLEDSAMYFCASSRRRDRGPRGASGGEEQYFGPGTRLTVT.